This T cell receptor (beta chain) was profiled in a study of blood T cell repertoires in COVID-19. Background on the study: Some COVID-19 samples were acute and others convalescent; all came from the United States, Italy and Spain. From T cells, B-cell-depleted T cells, or PBMCs came the material, which was cDNA or gDNA.

Trimming at V came to 3 bases and at J to 4 bases, leaving 5 bases not matched to a gene. The CDR3 has 14 residues. Germline V gene lookup returns CDR1 MNHEY and CDR2 SMNVEV (reference sequence). As handled by the study authors: Reference gene primer amplification gave estimated nucleated cell counts. The table came from immunoSEQ multiplex PCR; TCRdb's copy has only in-frame clones and leaves some out. The V and J calls and clone size are taken from that table; D and trimming were inferred from the DNA. The sample lists nearly 50,000 clones; 86% were seen once. The chain employs TRBV27 and TRBJ2-7, with 8 bases aligning to TRBD2. The source is a man in his forties with active COVID-19. The sequenced material came from peripheral blood. The CDR3 region is CASSFRASGYEQYF. The CDR3 region has the DNA TGTGCCAGCAGTTTCAGGGCTAGCGGGTACGAGCAGTACTTC.